Following are 26 T cell receptor beta chains from one sample sequenced in a study of T cells in women clearing cervical HPV infection. Method: immunoSEQ multiplex PCR; TCRdb's copy keeps in-frame clones and lacks some. Here the sample table reports tens of thousands of clones. The material sequenced was blood buffy coat. The receptors derive from a woman aged 18 to 75 with a cervical HPV16 infection that either progressed to CIN3+ or cleared (not recorded which).

About this clone itself: With the read ending 3 residues before the CDR3 end, the germline J gene is used to fill in that end. The chain employs TRBV5-1 and TRBJ1-5, with 7 nucleotides matching TRBD1. The CDR3 consists of 21 residues. Germline CDR1 SGHRS, CDR2 YFSETQ. With V trimmed by 1 base and J by 0 bases, 19 bases remained unmatched. CDR3 loop: CASSLYPSGTVNPYSNQPQHF. CDR3 DNA (partial): TGCGCCAGCAGCTTGTACCCATCCGGGACAGTTAACCCTTATAGCAATCAGCCC.

About this clone: The read comes to an end 3 residues before the CDR3 does, leaving the germline J gene to fill in the end. V is TRBV19 and J is TRBJ1-5; 9 bases are shared with TRBD1. The CDR3 is 15 residues long. Trimming cost V 3 bases and J 7 bases; bases outside gene matches: 7. Looked up from germline, CDR1 is LNHDA and CDR2 is SQIVND (reference sequence). CDR3 residues: CASSIGDRVRQPQHF. CDR3 bases read: TGTGCCAGTAGTATTGGGGACAGGGTCCGGCAGCCC.

For this clone: The CDR3 is cut off 3 residues early in the read; its end comes from the germline J gene. V is TRBV7-6 and J is TRBJ1-2, with D tentatively TRBD1 (5 bases). The germline V and J ends were trimmed by 3 bases and 6 bases, with 20 bases remaining between them. This CDR3 contains 16 residues. Germline CDR1 is SGHVS and CDR2 is FNYEAQ. CDR3 in amino acids: CASSFRVIPFGDGYTF. The sequenced part of the CDR3 DNA is TGTGCCAGCAGCTTCAGGGTAATCCCCTTTGGGGATGGC. The entire variable domain, with the rest obtained from reference TRBV7-6 and TRBJ1-2, is as follows: GAGVSQSPRYKVTKRGQDVALRCDPISGHVSLYWYRQALGQGPEFLTYFNYEAQQDKSGLPNDRFSAERPEGSISTLTIQRTEQRDSAMYRCASSFRVIPFGDGYTFGSGTRLTVV.

Incomplete CDR3 DNA: TGTGCCAGCAGCTCGCGAGGGGACACTGAA. It encodes CASSSRGDTE. The entire CDR3 is CASSSRGDTEAFF. The genes are TRBV7-9 and TRBJ1-1; a weak D match, TRBD1 (5 bases). The read comes to an end 3 residues before the CDR3 does, leaving the germline J gene to fill in the end. Germline-derived CDR1 and CDR2 are SEHNR and FQNEAQ (reference sequence). V lost 4 bases, J lost 3 bases, and 9 bases lay in between. The CDR3 loop spans 13 amino acids.

In the case of this clone: The read ends 3 residues early relative to the CDR3; the germline J gene fills the gap. The chain joins TRBV29-1 to TRBJ1-1; the D gene is possibly TRBD1 (6 bases). There are 13 residues in the CDR3. Germline V gene lookup returns CDR1 SQVTM and CDR2 ANQGSEA. The V end lost 7 bases, the J end lost 0 bases, and 12 bases lay between the germline ends. The CDR3 reads CSELQGLNTEAFF. Incomplete CDR3 DNA: TGCAGCGAATTACAGGGATTGAACACTGAA.

As to this clone: With the read ending 3 residues before the CDR3 end, the germline J gene is used to fill in that end. The V gene is TRBV18, the J gene TRBJ2-1, with 13 positions matching TRBD2. This CDR3 has 17 amino acids. V was pared by 5 bases and J by 9 bases, with 13 bases of the junction left unmatched. Germline assignment: CDR1 KGHSH and CDR2 LQKENI. CDR3: CASSTGTSGILGGEQFF. The CDR3 bases that were read are TGTGCCAGCTCAACCGGGACTAGCGGGATTCTCGGGGGTGAG.

Comment on this clone: Read data end 3 residues before the CDR3 end; the end is taken from the germline J gene. The chain has TRBV11-2 and TRBJ1-3; 9 nucleotides match TRBD1. This CDR3 has 15 amino acids. Germline CDR1 reads SGHAT; CDR2 reads FQNNGV. Trimming at V came to 5 bases and at J to 4 bases, leaving 6 bases not matched to a gene. The CDR3 sequence is CASSPGQGLGNTIYF. The DNA read from the CDR3 is TGTGCCAGCAGCCCCGGACAGGGGTTAGGAAACACC.

As to this clone: The read terminates 3 residues before the CDR3 end, so the remaining end is supplied by the germline J gene. V gene TRBV30 combines with J gene TRBJ1-1; no clear D. This CDR3 has 13 amino acids. With 4 bases removed from V and 4 bases from J, the gap between germline ends came to 13 bases. CDR1 and CDR2 (germline): GTSNPN, SVGIG (reference sequence). Here the CDR3 reads CAWNPSRGTEAFF. The sequenced CDR3 bases are TGTGCCTGGAACCCGTCGCGTGGCACTGAA. The full variable domain, in which reference TRBV30 and TRBJ1-1 provide the parts outside the CDR3, is SQTIHQWPATLVQPVGSPLSLECTVEGTSNPNLYWYRQAAGRGLQLLFYSVGIGQISSEVPQNLSASRPQDRQFILSSKKLLLSDSGFYLCAWNPSRGTEAFFGQGTRLTVV.

A word on this clone: The missing CDR3 end, 3 residues past where the read stops, is filled in from the germline J gene. The V call is TRBV20-1, the J call TRBJ2-7; a possible D gene is TRBD2 (6 bases). The CDR3 spans 14 residues. Trimming shortened V by 3 bases and J by 2 bases, and 14 bases separated the two germline ends. The germline CDR1 and CDR2 sequences are DFQATT and SNEGSKA (reference sequence). Incomplete CDR3 DNA: TGCAGTGCTAGGGGGACTCTAGATGCCTACGAG. Translation: CSARGTLDAYE. The entire CDR3 reads CSARGTLDAYEQYF.

A word on this clone: The CDR3 goes on 3 residues after the read ends, and that part is filled in from the germline J gene. The V call is TRBV11-2, the J call TRBJ2-7; 10 bases map to TRBD1. The germline gives CDR1 SGHAT, CDR2 FQNNGV. This CDR3 is built from 13 residues. J lost 3 bases, V lost 6 bases, and 2 bases had no gene match. CDR3 sequence: CASRWDRGYEQYF. The CDR3 bases that were read are TGTGCCAGCAGGTGGGACAGGGGCTACGAG.

For this clone: From the germline J gene comes the end of the CDR3, since the read stops 3 residues before it. This chain links TRBV29-1 with TRBJ1-1; the match to TRBD1 covers 11 bases. V dropped 7 bases and J dropped 1; count of bases not matched to a gene: 2. The length of the CDR3 is 13 residues. Germline CDR1 SQVTM, CDR2 ANQGSEA. The CDR3 loop is CSAGTGGNTEAFF. Partial CDR3 DNA: TGCAGCGCTGGGACAGGGGGGAACACTGAA.

In the case of this clone: The read falls 3 residues short of the CDR3 end, and the missing part is taken from the germline J gene. This chain links TRBV2 with TRBJ1-5; 7 bases map to TRBD1. Trimming at V came to 5 bases and at J to 3 bases, leaving 13 bases not matched to a gene. Germline CDR1 is SNHLY and CDR2 is FYNNEI. The CDR3 contains 17 residues. The sequenced part of the CDR3 DNA is TGTGCCAGCAGTCCAACCGGGACAGCCCTACTCAATCAGCCC. Its translation is CASSPTGTALLNQP. Given in full, the CDR3 is CASSPTGTALLNQPQHF.

About this clone itself: The DNA ends 3 residues before the CDR3 does, and the rest of the CDR3 is filled in from the germline J gene. The chain links TRBV19 to TRBJ1-2; 8 bases align to TRBD1. V shed 9 bases, J shed 3 bases, and the junction held 6 bases outside the gene matches. The germline gives CDR1 LNHDA, CDR2 SQIVND (reference sequence). CDR3 length equals 13 residues. The CDR3 loop is CASQGQGYYGYTF. The CDR3 bases that were read are TGTGCCAGCCAAGGACAGGGTTACTATGGC.

Note on this clone: Read data end 3 residues before the CDR3 end; the end is taken from the germline J gene. This chain uses TRBV20-1 with TRBJ1-5; 8 bases line up with TRBD1. Per the germline V gene, CDR1 is DFQATT and CDR2 is SNEGSKA (reference sequence). V shed 6 bases, J shed 7 bases, and the junction held 5 bases outside the gene matches. The CDR3 is 12 residues long. Here the CDR3 reads CSADTGGQPQHF. CDR3 DNA, as far as it was read: TGCAGTGCCGACACAGGGGGACAGCCC.

In the case of this clone: Read coverage stops 3 residues before the CDR3 terminus; the germline J gene supplies the remainder. The V and J genes are TRBV28 and TRBJ1-6; 8 bases map to TRBD1. The ends lost 7 bases at V and 7 bases at J; junction bases unmatched: 6. The CDR3 totals 14 residues. Germline V gene sequence: CDR1 MDHEN, CDR2 SYDVKM. The CDR3 here is CASTGQAINSPLHF. CDR3 bases read: TGTGCCAGCACGGGACAGGCAATAAATTCACCC. Full variable domain (outside the CDR3, taken from reference TRBV28 and TRBJ1-6): DVKVTQSSRYLVKRTGEKVFLECVQDMDHENMFWYRQDPGLGLRLIYFSYDVKMKEKGDIPEGYSVSREKKERFSLILESASTNQTSMYLCASTGQAINSPLHFGNGTRLTVT.

As to this clone: The DNA ends 3 residues before the CDR3 does, and the rest of the CDR3 is filled in from the germline J gene. This chain uses TRBV5-4 with TRBJ1-4; 7 positions match TRBD1. J lost 0 bases, V lost 3 bases, and 5 bases had no gene match. Germline V lookup: CDR1 SGHNT, CDR2 YYREEE (reference sequence). The CDR3 has 16 residues. The CDR3 sequence is CASSYMTGTTNEKLFF. The DNA read from the CDR3 is TGTGCCAGCAGCTACATGACAGGGACAACTAATGAAAAA.

Note on this clone: The sequenced fragment ends 3 residues before the CDR3 boundary, so the rest is inferred from the germline J gene. This rearrangement joins TRBV10-2 to TRBJ1-4; TRBD1 aligns across 8 bases. Germline V gene lookup returns CDR1 WSHSY and CDR2 SAAADI. The CDR3 contains 17 residues. With 4 bases clipped from V and 1 base from J, the junction kept 8 bases outside the gene matches. The sequenced CDR3 bases are TGCGCCAGCAGTGTTTCAGGGGGCGGGGGAACTAATGAAAAA. Amino acid sequence: CASSVSGGGGTNEK. The whole CDR3 protein is CASSVSGGGGTNEKLFF.

As regards this clone: The read stops 3 residues short of the end of the CDR3; the missing end is completed from the germline J gene. The chain combines TRBV2 with TRBJ1-4; D gene ambiguous. The V gene lost 1 base and the J gene lost 0 bases, with 3 bases spanning the gap. Germline lookup yields CDR1 SNHLY and CDR2 FYNNEI. The CDR3 length is 14 residues. CDR3 bases read: TGTGCCAGCAGTGAAGACACAACTAATGAAAAA. Protein sequence: CASSEDTTNEK. Given in full, the CDR3 is CASSEDTTNEKLFF.

As to this clone: The read halts 3 residues ahead of the CDR3 end, with the missing end drawn from the germline J gene. The chain couples TRBV12-3 or TRBV12-4 to TRBJ2-3; no firm D call. This CDR3 has 15 amino acids. V lost 6 bases, J lost 1 base, and 14 bases lay in between. CDR3: CASSLPPVGTDTQYF. CDR3 bases read: TGTGCCAGCAGCCTCCCGCCGGTAGGCACAGATACG.

Regarding this clone: From the germline J gene comes the end of the CDR3, since the read stops 3 residues before it. The V gene is TRBV6-4, the J gene TRBJ2-2, with D maybe TRBD2 (6 bases). The V end lost 2 bases, the J end lost 5 bases, and 9 bases lay between the germline ends. This CDR3 has 14 amino acids. CDR1 is MRHNA, CDR2 SNTAGT, per germline. The part of the CDR3 DNA that was read is TGTGCCAGCAGTGACGGCGGGGATACCGGGGAG. Amino acid sequence: CASSDGGDTGE. The whole CDR3 sequence is CASSDGGDTGELFF.

The CDR3 spells CASSKTGMNTEAFF. The CDR3 bases that were read are TGTGCCAGCAGCAAGACAGGGATGAACACTGAA. The V gene is TRBV6-2 or TRBV6-3, the J gene TRBJ1-1; 7 bases map to TRBD1. The CDR3 end lies 3 residues beyond the end of the read and is filled in from the germline J gene. J lost 0 bases, V lost 6 bases, and 4 bases had no gene match. From germline, CDR1 is MNHEY and CDR2 SVGEGT. The CDR3 contains 14 residues.

As concerns this clone: The read finishes 3 residues shy of the CDR3 end, and the germline J gene is used to complete it. The chain combines TRBV28 with TRBJ1-4; D may be TRBD1 (5 bases). CDR3 length equals 16 residues. The germline V and J ends were trimmed by 5 bases and 8 bases, with 21 bases remaining between them. The germline V gene encodes CDR1 MDHEN and CDR2 SYDVKM. CDR3 DNA, as far as it was read: TGTGCCAGCAGTGCCCGAGGGACTAACCTCCGGGAAAAA. This translates into CASSARGTNLREK. The whole CDR3 protein is CASSARGTNLREKLFF.

For this clone: The DNA ends 3 residues before the CDR3 does, and the rest of the CDR3 is filled in from the germline J gene. V usage is TRBV2 and J usage is TRBJ2-1, with 9 bases aligning to TRBD2. This CDR3 spans 16 amino acids. V lost 6 bases and J lost 5; bases outside the gene matches: 11. CDR1 SNHLY and CDR2 FYNNEI come from the germline V gene. Incomplete CDR3 DNA: TGTGCCAGCAGGATAATTAGCGGGAGTCTAAACAATGAG. Its translation: CASRIISGSLNNE. From start to end, the CDR3 is CASRIISGSLNNEQFF.

The CDR3 sequence: CASSYGTGGGETQYF. The part of the CDR3 DNA that was read is TGTGCCAGCAGCTATGGGACAGGCGGAGGGGAGACC. The V gene is TRBV11-1, the J gene TRBJ2-5, with 8 bases identical to TRBD1. The read terminates 3 residues ahead of where the CDR3 ends, so the germline J gene completes it. V was clipped by 4 bases and J by 5 bases; unmatched bases: 9. Germline lookup yields CDR1 SGHAT and CDR2 FQDESV (reference sequence). The CDR3 extends over 15 amino acids. The full variable domain, completed using reference TRBV11-1 and TRBJ2-5, is EAEVAQSPRYKITEKSQAVAFWCDPISGHATLYWYRQILGQGPELLVQFQDESVVDDSQLPKDRFSAERLKGVDSTLKIQPAELGDSAMYLCASSYGTGGGETQYFGPGTRLLVL.

The CDR3 DNA, read in part, is TGTGCCAGCAGTTACTCGTTAGGGGAGGAGACC. Its protein is CASSYSLGEET. The full CDR3 sequence reads CASSYSLGEETQYF. The rearrangement joins TRBV6-2 or TRBV6-3 to TRBJ2-5; D possibly matches TRBD1 or TRBD2 (5 bases each). The sequence runs out 3 residues before the end of the CDR3; the remainder is reconstructed from the germline J gene. Germline lookup yields CDR1 MNHEY and CDR2 SVGEGT. The CDR3 has 14 residues. V was shortened by 0 bases and J by 5 bases, with 10 bases between the two germline ends.

Turning to this clone: The read terminates 3 residues ahead of where the CDR3 ends, so the germline J gene completes it. The chain couples TRBV4-2 to TRBJ2-5; 15 bases are shared with TRBD2. V lost 4 bases to trimming and J lost 7 bases; unmatched junction nucleotides: 13. The germline gives CDR1 LGHNA, CDR2 YNFKEQ. The CDR3 is made up of 18 amino acids. The DNA read from the CDR3 is TGTGCCAGCAGCCCCAGGACTAGCGGGGGGGTGGGGGGGAGGACC. This encodes CASSPRTSGGVGGRT. The whole CDR3 sequence is CASSPRTSGGVGGRTQYF.